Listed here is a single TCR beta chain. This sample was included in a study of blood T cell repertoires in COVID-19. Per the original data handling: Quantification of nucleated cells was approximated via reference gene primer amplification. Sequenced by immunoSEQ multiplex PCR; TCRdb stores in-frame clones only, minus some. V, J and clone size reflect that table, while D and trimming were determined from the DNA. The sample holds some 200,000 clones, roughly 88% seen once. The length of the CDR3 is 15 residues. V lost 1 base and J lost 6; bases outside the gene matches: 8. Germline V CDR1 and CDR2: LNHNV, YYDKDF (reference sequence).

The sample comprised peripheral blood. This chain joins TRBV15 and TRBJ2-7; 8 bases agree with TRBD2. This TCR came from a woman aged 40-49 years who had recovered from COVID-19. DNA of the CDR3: TGTGCCACCAGCAGAGTAGCGGGGATTGGTGCCGAGCAGTACTTC. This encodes CATSRVAGIGAEQYF.